What follows describes a single T cell receptor (beta chain). This sample was taken from a study of blood T cell repertoires in COVID-19. On the study more broadly: COVID-19 samples, acute and convalescent, were from the United States, Italy and Spain. T cells, B-cell-depleted T cells, or PBMCs supplied cDNA or gDNA.

CDR3 length equals 17 residues. Germline values: CDR1 SGHNT, CDR2 YENEEA. V dropped 1 base and J dropped 6; count of bases not matched to a gene: 15. Original processing notes: Amplified reference gene primers provided the basis for estimating nucleated cell counts. Clones were read by immunoSEQ multiplex PCR, and TCRdb kept only the in-frame ones, dropping some. The V and J calls and clone size are taken from that table; D and trimming were inferred from the DNA. Here the sample spans under 80,000 clones, around nine tenths being singletons. The chain uses TRBV11-3 and TRBJ2-7; 7 nucleotides agree with TRBD1. The sequenced material came from peripheral blood. This sequence originates from a man aged 70-80 years with acute or convalescent COVID-19. The CDR3 DNA reads as TGTGCCAGCAGCTTAGGTCGGGGACAGTCTTTAGGAGGCGAGCAGTACTTC. Its protein is CASSLGRGQSLGGEQYF.